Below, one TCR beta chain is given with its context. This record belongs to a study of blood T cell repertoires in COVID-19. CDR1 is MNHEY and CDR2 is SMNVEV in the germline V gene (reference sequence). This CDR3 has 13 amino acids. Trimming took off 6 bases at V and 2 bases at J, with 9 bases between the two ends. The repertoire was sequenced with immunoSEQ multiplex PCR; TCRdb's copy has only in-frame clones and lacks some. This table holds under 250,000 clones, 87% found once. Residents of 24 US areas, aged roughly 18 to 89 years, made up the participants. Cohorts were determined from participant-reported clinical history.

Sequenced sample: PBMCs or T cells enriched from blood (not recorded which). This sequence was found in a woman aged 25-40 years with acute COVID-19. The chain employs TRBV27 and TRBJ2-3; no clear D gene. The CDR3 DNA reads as TGTGCCAGCAGCACAGTGCTCACAGATACGCAGTATTTT. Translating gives CASSTVLTDTQYF.